This TCR beta chain was observed in a study of OX40 agonist ivuxolimab in advanced cancers. Study summary: Averaging about 60 years in age, with a range of about 20 to 90, the cohort was around 87% male.

A remark on this clone: The antigen is not known.

Trimming took off 6 bases at V and 4 bases at J, with 12 bases between the two ends. Germline values: CDR1 SGHAT, CDR2 FQNNGV. CDR3 size: 14 residues. Study-level findings and limits: Among some nonresponders, normalized T-cell clonal expansion was also low. The 0.1-3.0 mg/kg partial responders had among the lowest clonal expansion. Doses of 0.1 to 3.0 mg/kg were accompanied by clonal expansion of CD4+ and CD8+ blood T cells by week 6.

TCRdb keeps only in-frame clones here, not all; method: immunoSEQ multiplex PCR. The sample yields some 80,000 clones, approximately 84% seen once. This chain connects TRBV11-2 to TRBJ2-2, with D maybe TRBD1 (5 bases). This receptor was taken from an adult with an advanced solid tumor such as melanoma, head and neck, liver or kidney cancer. The sequencing here drew on CD4+ or CD8+ T cells sorted from blood, taken in a trial of the OX40 agonist ivuxolimab. The CDR3: CASRLRTSTGELFF. The CDR3 nucleotides read TGTGCCAGCAGGTTAAGGACAAGCACCGGGGAGCTGTTTTTT. The whole variable domain, remainder taken from reference TRBV11-2 and TRBJ2-2, is EAGVAQSPRYKIIEKRQSVAFWCNPISGHATLYWYQQILGQGPKLLIQFQNNGVVDDSQLPKDRFSAERLKGVDSTLKIQPAKLEDSAVYLCASRLRTSTGELFFGEGSRLTVL.